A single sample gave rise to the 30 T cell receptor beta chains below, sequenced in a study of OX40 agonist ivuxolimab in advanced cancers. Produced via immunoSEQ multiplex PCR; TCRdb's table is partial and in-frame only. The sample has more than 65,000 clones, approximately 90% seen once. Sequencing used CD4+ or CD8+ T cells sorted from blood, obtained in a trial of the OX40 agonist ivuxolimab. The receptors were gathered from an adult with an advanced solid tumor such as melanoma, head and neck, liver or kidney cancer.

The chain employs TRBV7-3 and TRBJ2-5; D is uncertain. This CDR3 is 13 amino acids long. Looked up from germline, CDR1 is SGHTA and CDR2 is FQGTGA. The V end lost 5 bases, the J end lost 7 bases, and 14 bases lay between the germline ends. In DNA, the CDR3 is TGTGCCAGCAGCCCTACGCTCTCGGCGACCCAGTACTTC. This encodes CASSPTLSATQYF.

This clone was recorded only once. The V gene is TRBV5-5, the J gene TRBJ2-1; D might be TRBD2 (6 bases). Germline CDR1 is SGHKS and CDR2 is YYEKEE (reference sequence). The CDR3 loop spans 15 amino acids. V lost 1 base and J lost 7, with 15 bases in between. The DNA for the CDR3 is TGTGCCAGCAGCTTGAGACTAGGGGTGGTGAATGAGCAGTTCTTC. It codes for CASSLRLGVVNEQFF.

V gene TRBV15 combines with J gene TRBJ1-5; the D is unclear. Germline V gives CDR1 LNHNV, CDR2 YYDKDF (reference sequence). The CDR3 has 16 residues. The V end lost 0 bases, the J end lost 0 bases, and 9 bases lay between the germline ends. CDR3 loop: CATSRDLQNSNQPQHF. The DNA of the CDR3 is TGTGCCACCAGCAGAGATCTTCAGAATAGCAATCAGCCCCAGCATTTT.

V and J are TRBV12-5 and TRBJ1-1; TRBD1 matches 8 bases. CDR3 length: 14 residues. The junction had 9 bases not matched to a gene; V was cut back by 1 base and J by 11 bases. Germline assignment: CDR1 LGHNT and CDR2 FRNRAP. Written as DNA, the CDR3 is TGTGCTAGTGGTTTGGGGGTCCAGGGGGCGGTGGCTTTCTTT. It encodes CASGLGVQGAVAFF. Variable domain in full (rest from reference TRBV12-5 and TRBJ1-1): DARVTQTPRHKVTEMGQEVTMRCQPILGHNTVFWYRQTMMQGLELLAYFRNRAPLDDSGMPKDRFSAEMPDATLATLKIQPSEPRDSAVYFCASGLGVQGAVAFFGQGTRLTVV.

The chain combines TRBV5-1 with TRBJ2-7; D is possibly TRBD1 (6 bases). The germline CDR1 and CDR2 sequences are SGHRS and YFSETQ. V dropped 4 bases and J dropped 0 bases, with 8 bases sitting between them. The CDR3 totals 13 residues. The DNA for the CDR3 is TGCGCCAGCAGCCGACAGGACTCCTACGAGCAGTACTTC. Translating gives CASSRQDSYEQYF.

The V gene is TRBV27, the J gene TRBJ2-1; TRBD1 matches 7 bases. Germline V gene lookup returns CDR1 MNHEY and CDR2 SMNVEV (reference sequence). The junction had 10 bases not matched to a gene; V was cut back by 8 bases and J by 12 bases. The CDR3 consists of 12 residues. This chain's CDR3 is CASGGQPLWQFF. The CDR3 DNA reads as TGTGCCAGCGGGGGACAGCCCCTCTGGCAGTTCTTC.

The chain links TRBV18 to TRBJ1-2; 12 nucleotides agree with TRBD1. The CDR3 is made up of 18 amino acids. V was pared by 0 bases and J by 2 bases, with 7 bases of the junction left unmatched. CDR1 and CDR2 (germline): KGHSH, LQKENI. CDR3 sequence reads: CASSPPLPGTGGNYGYTF. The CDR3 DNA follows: TGTGCCAGCTCACCACCCCTGCCCGGGACAGGGGGCAACTATGGCTACACCTTC.

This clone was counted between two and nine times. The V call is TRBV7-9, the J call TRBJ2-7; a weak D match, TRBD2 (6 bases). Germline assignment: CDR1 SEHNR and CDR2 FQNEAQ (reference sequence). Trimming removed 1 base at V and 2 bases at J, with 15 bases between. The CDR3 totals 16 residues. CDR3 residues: CASSLGGVGVPYEQYF. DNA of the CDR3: TGTGCCAGCAGCTTAGGCGGGGTCGGCGTCCCCTACGAGCAGTACTTC.

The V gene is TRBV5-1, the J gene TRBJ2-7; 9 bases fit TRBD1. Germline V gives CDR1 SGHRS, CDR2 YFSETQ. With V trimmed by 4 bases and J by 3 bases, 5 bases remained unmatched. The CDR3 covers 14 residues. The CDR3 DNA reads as TGCGCCAGCAGCCCCCGACAGGGGGGCTACGAGCAGTACTTC. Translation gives CASSPRQGGYEQYF. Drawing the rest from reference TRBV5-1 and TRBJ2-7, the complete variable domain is KAGVTQTPRYLIKTRGQQVTLSCSPISGHRSVSWYQQTPGQGLQFLFEYFSETQRNKGNFPGRFSGRQFSNSRSEMNVSTLELGDSALYLCASSPRQGGYEQYFGPGTRLTVT.

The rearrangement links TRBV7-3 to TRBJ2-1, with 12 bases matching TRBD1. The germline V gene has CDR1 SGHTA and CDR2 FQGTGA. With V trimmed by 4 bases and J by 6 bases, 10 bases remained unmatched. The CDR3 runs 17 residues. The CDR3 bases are TGTGCCAGCAGCTCCCCCGGGACAGGGGGCTCTTTCAATGAGCAGTTCTTC. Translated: CASSSPGTGGSFNEQFF.

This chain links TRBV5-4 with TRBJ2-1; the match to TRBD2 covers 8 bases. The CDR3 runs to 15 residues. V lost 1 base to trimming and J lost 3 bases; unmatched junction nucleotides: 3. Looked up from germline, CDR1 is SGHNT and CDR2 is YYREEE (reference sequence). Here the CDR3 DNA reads TGTGCCAGCAGCTTGAAGAGCGGGGGCTACAATGAGCAGTTCTTC. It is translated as CASSLKSGGYNEQFF.

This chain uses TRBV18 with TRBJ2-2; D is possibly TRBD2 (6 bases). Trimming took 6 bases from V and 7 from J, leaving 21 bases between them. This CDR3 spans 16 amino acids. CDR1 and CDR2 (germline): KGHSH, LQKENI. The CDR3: CASSPTWEERDGELFF. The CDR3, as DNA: TGTGCCAGCTCTCCTACGTGGGAGGAACGGGACGGGGAGCTGTTTTTT. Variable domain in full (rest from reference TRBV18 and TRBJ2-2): NAGVMQNPRHLVRRRGQEARLRCSPMKGHSHVYWYRQLPEEGLKFMVYLQKENIIDESGMPKERFSAEFPKEGPSILRIQQVVRGDSAAYFCASSPTWEERDGELFFGEGSRLTVL.

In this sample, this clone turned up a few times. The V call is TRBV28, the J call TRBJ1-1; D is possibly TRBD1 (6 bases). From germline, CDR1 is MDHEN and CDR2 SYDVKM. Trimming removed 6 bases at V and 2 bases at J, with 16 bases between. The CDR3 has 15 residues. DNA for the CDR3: TGTGCCAGCAGCTCGACAGGAGGGCAAAACACTGAAGCTTTCTTT. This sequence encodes CASSSTGGQNTEAFF. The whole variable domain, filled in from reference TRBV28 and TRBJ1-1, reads DVKVTQSSRYLVKRTGEKVFLECVQDMDHENMFWYRQDPGLGLRLIYFSYDVKMKEKGDIPEGYSVSREKKERFSLILESASTNQTSMYLCASSSTGGQNTEAFFGQGTRLTVV.

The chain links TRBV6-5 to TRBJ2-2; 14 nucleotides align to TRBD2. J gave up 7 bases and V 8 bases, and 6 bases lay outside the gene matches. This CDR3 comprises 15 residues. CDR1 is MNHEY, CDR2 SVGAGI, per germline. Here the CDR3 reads CASLETSGRGGELFF. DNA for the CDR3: TGTGCCAGCTTGGAGACTAGCGGGAGGGGCGGGGAGCTGTTTTTT.

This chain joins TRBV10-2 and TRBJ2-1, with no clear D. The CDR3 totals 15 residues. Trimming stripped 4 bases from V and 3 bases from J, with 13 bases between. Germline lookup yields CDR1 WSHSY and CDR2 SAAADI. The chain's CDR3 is CASSVRSGIYNEQFF. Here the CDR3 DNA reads TGCGCCAGCAGTGTGAGGTCAGGAATCTACAATGAGCAGTTCTTC.

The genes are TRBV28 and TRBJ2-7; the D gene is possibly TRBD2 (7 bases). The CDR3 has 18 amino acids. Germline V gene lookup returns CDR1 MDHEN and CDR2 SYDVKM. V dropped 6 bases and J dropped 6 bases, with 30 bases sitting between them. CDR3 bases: TGTGCCAGCAGCCGAGGGACAAGGAGCGGGGCCAGGCCTGGCGAGCAGTACTTC. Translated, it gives CASSRGTRSGARPGEQYF.

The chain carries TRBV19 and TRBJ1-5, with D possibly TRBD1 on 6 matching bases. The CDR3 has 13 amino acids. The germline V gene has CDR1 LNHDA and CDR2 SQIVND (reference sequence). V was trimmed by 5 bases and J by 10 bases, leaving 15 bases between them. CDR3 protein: CASSLGWGQPQHF. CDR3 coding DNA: TGTGCCAGTAGTCTGGGATGGGGGCAACCCCAGCATTTT.

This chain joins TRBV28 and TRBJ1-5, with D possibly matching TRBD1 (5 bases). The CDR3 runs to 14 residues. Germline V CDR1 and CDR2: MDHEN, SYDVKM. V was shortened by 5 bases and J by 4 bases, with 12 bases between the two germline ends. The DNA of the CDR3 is TGTGCCAGCAGTCCGACAGCGTCAAATCAGCCCCAGCATTTT. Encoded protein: CASSPTASNQPQHF.

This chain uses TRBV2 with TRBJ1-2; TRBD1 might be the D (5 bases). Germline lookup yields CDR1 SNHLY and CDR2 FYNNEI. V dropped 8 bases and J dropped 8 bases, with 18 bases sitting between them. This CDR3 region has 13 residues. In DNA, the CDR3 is TGTGCCAGCCACTTGGGGGGGTTAGGCGGCTACACCTTC. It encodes CASHLGGLGGYTF.

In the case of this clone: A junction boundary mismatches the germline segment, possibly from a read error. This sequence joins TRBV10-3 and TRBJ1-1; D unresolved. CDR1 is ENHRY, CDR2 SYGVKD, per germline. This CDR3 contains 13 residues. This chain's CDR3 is CAISEGVNPEAFF. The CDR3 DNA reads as TGTGCCATCAGTGAGGGCGTGAACCCTGAAGCTTTCTTT.

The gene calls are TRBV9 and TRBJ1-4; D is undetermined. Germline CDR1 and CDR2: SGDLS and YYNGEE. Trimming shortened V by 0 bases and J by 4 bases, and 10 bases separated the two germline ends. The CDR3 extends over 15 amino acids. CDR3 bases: TGTGCCAGCAGCGTAGGAGTCGCCGGTAATGAAAAACTGTTTTTT. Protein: CASSVGVAGNEKLFF.

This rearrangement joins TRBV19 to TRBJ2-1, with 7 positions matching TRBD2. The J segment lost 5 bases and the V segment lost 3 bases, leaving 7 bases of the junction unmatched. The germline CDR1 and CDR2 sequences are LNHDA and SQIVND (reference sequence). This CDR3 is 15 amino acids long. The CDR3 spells CASSIATSLHNEQFF. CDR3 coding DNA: TGTGCCAGTAGTATCGCGACTAGCCTCCACAATGAGCAGTTCTTC.

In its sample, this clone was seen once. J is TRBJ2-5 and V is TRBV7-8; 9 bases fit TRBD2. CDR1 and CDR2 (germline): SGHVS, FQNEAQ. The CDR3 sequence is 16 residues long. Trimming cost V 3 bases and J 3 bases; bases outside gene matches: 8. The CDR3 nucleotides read TGTGCCAGCAGCTTTAATAGCGGGAGAGGGAAAGAGACCCAGTACTTC. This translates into CASSFNSGRGKETQYF.

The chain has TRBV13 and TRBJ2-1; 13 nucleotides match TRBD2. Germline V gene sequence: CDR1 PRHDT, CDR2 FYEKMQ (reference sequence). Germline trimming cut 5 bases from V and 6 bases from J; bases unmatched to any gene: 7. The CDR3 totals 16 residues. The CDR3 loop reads CASSLPGTSGTNEQFF. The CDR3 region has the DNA TGTGCCAGCAGCCTCCCCGGGACTAGCGGGACCAATGAGCAGTTCTTC. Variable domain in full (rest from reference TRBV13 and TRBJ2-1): AAGVIQSPRHLIKEKRETATLKCYPIPRHDTVYWYQQGPGQDPQFLISFYEKMQSDKGSIPDRFSAQQFSDYHSELNMSSLELGDSALYFCASSLPGTSGTNEQFFGPGTRLTVL.

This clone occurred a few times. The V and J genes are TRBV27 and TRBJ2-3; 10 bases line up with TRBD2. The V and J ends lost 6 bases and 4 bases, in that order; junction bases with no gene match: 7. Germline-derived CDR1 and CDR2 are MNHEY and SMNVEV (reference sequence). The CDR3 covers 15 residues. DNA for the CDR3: TGTGCCAGCAGCCAGCTAGCGGGAGTTTCAGATACGCAGTATTTT. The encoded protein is CASSQLAGVSDTQYF.

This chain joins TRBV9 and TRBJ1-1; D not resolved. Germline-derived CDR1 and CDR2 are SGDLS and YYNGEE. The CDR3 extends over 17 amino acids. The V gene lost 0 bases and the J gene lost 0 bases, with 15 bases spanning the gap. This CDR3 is CASSVAPAIRVNTEAFF. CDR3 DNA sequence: TGTGCCAGCAGCGTAGCTCCCGCAATCCGGGTGAACACTGAAGCTTTCTTT.

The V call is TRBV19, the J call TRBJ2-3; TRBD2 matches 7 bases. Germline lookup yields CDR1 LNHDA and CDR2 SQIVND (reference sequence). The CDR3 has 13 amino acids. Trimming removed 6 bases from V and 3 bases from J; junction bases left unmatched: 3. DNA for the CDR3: TGTGCCAGTAGAATCGGGGGGACAGATACGCAGTATTTT. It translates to CASRIGGTDTQYF.

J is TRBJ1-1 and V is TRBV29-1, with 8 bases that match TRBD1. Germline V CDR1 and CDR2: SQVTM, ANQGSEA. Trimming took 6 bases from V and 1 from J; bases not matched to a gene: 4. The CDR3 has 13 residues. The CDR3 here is CSVPGQGNTEAFF. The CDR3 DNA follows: TGCAGCGTGCCTGGACAGGGGAACACTGAAGCTTTCTTT.

CDR3 loop: CASSMDRNTEAFF. CDR3 nucleotides: TGTGCCAGCAGCATGGACAGGAACACTGAAGCTTTCTTT. The J gene is TRBJ1-1, the V gene TRBV6-1; weak D call: TRBD1 (6 bases). V was pared by 6 bases and J by 1 base, with 9 bases between. From germline, CDR1 is MNHNS and CDR2 SASEGT. This CDR3 is built from 13 residues.

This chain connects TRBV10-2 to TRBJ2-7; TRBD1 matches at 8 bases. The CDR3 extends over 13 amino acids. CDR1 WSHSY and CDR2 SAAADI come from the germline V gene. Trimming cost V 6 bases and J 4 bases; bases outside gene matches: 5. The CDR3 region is CASSQGAGYEQYF. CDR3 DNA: TGCGCCAGCAGCCAGGGGGCTGGATACGAGCAGTACTTC.